This entry lists 17 T cell receptor beta chains sequenced from one sample in a study of spatial heterogeneity in lung cancer. Time point specified: blood at routine non-recurrence follow-up after resection. Unsorted whole RNA samples from tumor, nontumor lung or frozen PBMC were sequenced. MiXCR was run by TCRdb on the 5' RACE reads, yielding one entry per CDR3 protein. The table shows some 120,000 distinct CDR3 sequences, with 12% occurring only once. Sample: PBMCs, taken at follow-up. The receptor source for this set is a male donor with early-stage non-small cell lung cancer.

The V and J genes are TRBV12-3 or TRBV12-4 and TRBJ2-3, with unresolved D. The germline V and J ends were trimmed by 7 bases and 0 bases, with 11 bases remaining between them. CDR3 length: 14 residues. The CDR3 loop is CASNSESSTDTQYF. CDR3 in DNA: TGTGCCAGCAACTCAGAGTCTAGCACAGATACGCAGTATTTT.

This clonotype was found many times. The chain recombines TRBV4-3 with TRBJ2-5, with D tentatively TRBD2 (6 bases). CDR1 and CDR2 from the germline V gene are LGHNA and YSLEER. The V end lost 0 bases, the J end lost 1 base, and 9 bases lay between the germline ends. This CDR3 has 15 amino acids. CDR3 sequence (DNA): TGCGCCAGCAGCCAAGATCGGGGAGGCCAAGAGACCCAGTACTTC. The encoded protein is CASSQDRGGQETQYF.

This clonotype showed up just a few times. The chain has TRBV5-1 and TRBJ2-7; either TRBD1 or TRBD2 may supply D (6 bases each). V was trimmed by 7 bases and J by 1 base, leaving 15 bases between them. This CDR3 comprises 14 residues. Per germline, CDR1 SGHRS and CDR2 YFSETQ. Here the CDR3 reads CASGRQEGSYEQYF. The CDR3 nucleotides read TGCGCCAGCGGACGACAGGAGGGTTCCTACGAGCAGTACTTC.

This clonotype was seen ten or more times. The chain couples TRBV20-1 to TRBJ2-7; no definite D call. The CDR3 extends over 13 amino acids. Per the germline V gene, CDR1 is DFQATT and CDR2 is SNEGSKA (reference sequence). V was cut by 5 bases and J by 0 bases, with 11 bases left in between. CDR3 in DNA: TGCAGTGCTCTCCCAGGCTACTCCTACGAGCAGTACTTC. Translated, it gives CSALPGYSYEQYF.

This clonotype was counted at least ten times. This rearrangement joins TRBV10-3 to TRBJ2-5; 10 bases map to TRBD1. Germline-derived CDR1 and CDR2 are ENHRY and SYGVKD. Trimming cost V 5 bases and J 7 bases; bases outside gene matches: 1. The CDR3 has 12 amino acids. The CDR3 spells CAISRDRGTQYF. The CDR3 nucleotides read TGTGCCATCAGTCGGGACAGGGGGACCCAGTACTTC.

This clonotype was recorded many times. J is TRBJ1-5 and V is TRBV4-1; 7 bases fit TRBD1. The ends lost 4 bases at V and 5 bases at J; junction bases unmatched: 8. CDR3 length equals 15 residues. The germline CDR1 and CDR2 sequences are MGHRA and YSYEKL. CDR3 DNA: TGCGCCAGCAGCCTAAACCGGGACAGATATCAGCCCCAGCATTTT. The encoded protein is CASSLNRDRYQPQHF.

Only a few counts were recorded for this clonotype. V and J are TRBV11-1 and TRBJ2-5; TRBD2 agrees at 9 bases. The CDR3 is 19 residues long. V lost 0 bases and J lost 6; bases outside the gene matches: 17. CDR1 and CDR2 from the germline V gene are SGHAT and FQDESV (reference sequence). This chain's CDR3 is CASSLADLAGGLRWKTQYF. For the CDR3, the DNA is TGTGCCAGCAGCTTAGCGGACCTGGCGGGGGGGCTTCGGTGGAAGACCCAGTACTTC.

The chain recombines TRBV6-5 with TRBJ1-1; TRBD1 is a possible D gene (5 bases). V was shortened by 0 bases and J by 1 base, with 6 bases between the two germline ends. The V gene's germline CDR1 is MNHEY and CDR2 SVGAGI. The CDR3 runs 14 residues. The CDR3 region is CASSYSGTNTEAFF. Written as DNA, the CDR3 is TGTGCCAGCAGTTACTCAGGGACGAACACTGAAGCTTTCTTT.

This clonotype was seen at least ten times. This chain links TRBV7-2 with TRBJ1-4, with 9 bases that match TRBD1. CDR3 length equals 12 residues. CDR1 and CDR2 (germline): SGHTA, FQGNSA. Trimming removed 3 bases from V and 10 bases from J; junction bases left unmatched: 0. CDR3 coding DNA: TGTGCCAGCAGCTTGGACAGGGGAAAACTGTTTTTT. Translation: CASSLDRGKLFF.

This clonotype was seen more than once but under ten times. The V call is TRBV4-1, the J call TRBJ2-7; D gene unclear. CDR1 is MGHRA and CDR2 is YSYEKL in the germline V gene. The length of the CDR3 is 13 residues. V was clipped by 1 base and J by 3 bases, with 7 bases between them. The chain's CDR3 is CASSQGAFYEQYF. CDR3 DNA sequence: TGCGCCAGCAGCCAAGGTGCTTTCTACGAGCAGTACTTC.

This clonotype occurred a few times. J is TRBJ1-1 and V is TRBV18, with 9 positions matching TRBD1. J was trimmed by 0 bases and V by 2 bases; bases with no gene match: 7. Germline V lookup: CDR1 KGHSH, CDR2 LQKENI. The CDR3 length is 17 residues. CDR3 region: CASSPNQQGAMNTEAFF. DNA for the CDR3: TGTGCCAGCTCACCAAACCAACAGGGGGCAATGAACACTGAAGCTTTCTTT.

The chain combines TRBV23-1 with TRBJ2-1; TRBD1 aligns across 7 bases. TRBV23-1 is noted as an ORF with a role that remains uncertain. J lost 7 bases, V lost 0 bases, and 18 bases had no gene match. CDR3 length equals 19 residues. In DNA, the CDR3 is TGCGCCAGCAGTCAATCGAGAGTCCGGGCAGGGGGTGACATGAATGAGCAGTTCTTC. This encodes CASSQSRVRAGGDMNEQFF.

This clonotype was observed at least ten times. V usage is TRBV20-1 and J usage is TRBJ1-4; D is possibly TRBD1 (5 bases). The germline gives CDR1 DFQATT, CDR2 SNEGSKA (reference sequence). This CDR3 spans 15 amino acids. Trimming stripped 5 bases from V and 0 bases from J, with 13 bases between. The CDR3: CSAGRGGATNEKLFF. CDR3 sequence (DNA): TGCAGTGCTGGGCGCGGGGGGGCAACTAATGAAAAACTGTTTTTT.

This clonotype has only a few counts. This chain uses TRBV7-8 with TRBJ2-2; unclear D gene. Germline-derived CDR1 and CDR2 are SGHVS and FQNEAQ. CDR3 length: 15 residues. Between the trimmed V and J ends, which lost 3 bases and 2 bases, there was a span of 10 bases. The CDR3 bases are TGTGCCAGCAGCTTGCTTACCCTCAACACCGGGGAGCTGTTTTTT. It codes for CASSLLTLNTGELFF.

This chain joins TRBV5-1 and TRBJ2-7, with 7 bases that match TRBD2. The CDR3 covers 14 residues. CDR1 is SGHRS and CDR2 is YFSETQ in the germline V gene. The J segment lost 5 bases and the V segment lost 0 bases, leaving 5 bases of the junction unmatched. CDR3 nucleotides: TGCGCCAGCAGCTTGGCCGGGGGGATCAACGAGCAGTACTTC. Residues: CASSLAGGINEQYF.

V is TRBV24-1 and J is TRBJ2-2; unclear D gene. Trimming left V 6 bases short and J 1 base short, with 11 bases between. This CDR3 spans 15 amino acids. Germline V gene lookup returns CDR1 KGHDR and CDR2 SFDVKD. The CDR3 DNA reads as TGTGCCACCAGTCCCGGGCTTTTGAACACCGGGGAGCTGTTTTTT. Amino acids: CATSPGLLNTGELFF.

This clonotype was seen only a few times. The chain combines TRBV28 with TRBJ1-3; D unresolved. Germline lookup yields CDR1 MDHEN and CDR2 SYDVKM. V lost 4 bases to trimming and J lost 0 bases, with 10 bases between them. This CDR3 comprises 15 residues. CDR3 in amino acids: CASSSRARSGNTIYF. CDR3 sequence (DNA): TGTGCCAGCAGTTCACGGGCCCGCTCTGGAAACACCATATATTTT.